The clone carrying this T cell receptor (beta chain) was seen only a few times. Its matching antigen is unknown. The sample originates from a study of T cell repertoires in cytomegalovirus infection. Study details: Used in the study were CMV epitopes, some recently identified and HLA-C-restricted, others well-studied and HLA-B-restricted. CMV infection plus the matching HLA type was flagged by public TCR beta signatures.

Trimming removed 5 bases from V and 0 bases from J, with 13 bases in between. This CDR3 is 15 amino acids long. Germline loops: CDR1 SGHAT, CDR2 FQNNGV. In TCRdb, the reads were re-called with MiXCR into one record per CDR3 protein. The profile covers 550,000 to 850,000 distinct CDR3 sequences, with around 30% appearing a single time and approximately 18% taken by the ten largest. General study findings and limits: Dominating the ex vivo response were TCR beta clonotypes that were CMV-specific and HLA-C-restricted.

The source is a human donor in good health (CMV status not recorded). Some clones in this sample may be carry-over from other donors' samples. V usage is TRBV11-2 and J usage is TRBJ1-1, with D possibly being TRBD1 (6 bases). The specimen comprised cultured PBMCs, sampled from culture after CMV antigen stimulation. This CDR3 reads CASSPRDIVNTEAFF. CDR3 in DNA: TGTGCCAGCAGCCCTCGGGACATCGTGAACACTGAAGCTTTCTTT.